This T cell receptor beta chain is from a study of memory CD8 T cells in hepatitis C reinfection. Whole-study context: Between 55 and 20 weeks before reinfection detection, pre-reinfection samples were drawn.

Overall study results and limits: Conclusions on public clonotypes and secondary clearance were not definitive with about 5 donors.

Assay used: immunoSEQ multiplex PCR; TCRdb lists only in-frame clones, some missing. The data hold tens of thousands of clones, with roughly 86% observed a single time. On this clone: The antigen remains undetermined.

Described time point: pre-reinfection, 55 to 20 weeks before reinfection detection. The sorted cells went straight to TCR sequencing with no prior in vitro expansion. Donors were people who inject drugs in the Montreal HEPCO cohort. Total naive CD8 T cells were sorted as viable CD3+ CD8+ CD45RO- cells from two donors. Germline CDR1 is MNHEY and CDR2 is SVGAGI. This CDR3 is built from 12 residues. V was shortened by 6 bases and J by 0 bases, with 5 bases between the two germline ends. The chain is built from TRBV6-5 and TRBJ2-5; no firm D call. This sequence was found in a man in his late teens or twenties with hepatitis C virus infection. Input material: naive CD8+ T cells sorted from blood. This CDR3 is CASSADQETQYF. The CDR3 DNA reads TGTGCCAGCAGCGCAGACCAAGAGACCCAGTACTTC.